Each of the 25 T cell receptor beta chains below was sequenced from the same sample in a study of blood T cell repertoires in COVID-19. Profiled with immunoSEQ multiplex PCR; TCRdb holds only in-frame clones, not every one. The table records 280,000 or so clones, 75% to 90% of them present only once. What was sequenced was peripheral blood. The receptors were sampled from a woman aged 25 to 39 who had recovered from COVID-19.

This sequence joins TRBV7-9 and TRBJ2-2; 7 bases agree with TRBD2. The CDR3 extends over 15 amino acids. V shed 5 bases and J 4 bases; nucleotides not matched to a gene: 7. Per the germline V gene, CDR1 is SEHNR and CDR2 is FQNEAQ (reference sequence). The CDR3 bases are TGTGCCAGCAGCCCCCTTGGCGGGAGCACCGGGGAGCTGTTTTTT. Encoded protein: CASSPLGGSTGELFF.

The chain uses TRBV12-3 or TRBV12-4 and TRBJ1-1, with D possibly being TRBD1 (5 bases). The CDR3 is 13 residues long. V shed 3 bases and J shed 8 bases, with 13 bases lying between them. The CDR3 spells CASSFRKGREAFF. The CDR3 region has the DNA TGTGCCAGCAGTTTTAGAAAGGGGCGGGAAGCTTTCTTT.

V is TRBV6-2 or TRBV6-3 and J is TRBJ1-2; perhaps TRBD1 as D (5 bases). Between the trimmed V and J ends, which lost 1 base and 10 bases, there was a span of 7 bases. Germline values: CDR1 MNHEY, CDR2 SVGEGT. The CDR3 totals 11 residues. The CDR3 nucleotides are TGTGCCAGCAGTTACTTAGGGGACTACACCTTC. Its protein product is CASSYLGDYTF.

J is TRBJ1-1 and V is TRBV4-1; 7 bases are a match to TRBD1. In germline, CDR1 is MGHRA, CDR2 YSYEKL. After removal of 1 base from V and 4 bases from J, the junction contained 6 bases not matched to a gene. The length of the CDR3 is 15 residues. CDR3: CASSQGEAGGTEAFF. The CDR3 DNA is TGCGCCAGCAGCCAAGGGGAGGCAGGGGGCACTGAAGCTTTCTTT.

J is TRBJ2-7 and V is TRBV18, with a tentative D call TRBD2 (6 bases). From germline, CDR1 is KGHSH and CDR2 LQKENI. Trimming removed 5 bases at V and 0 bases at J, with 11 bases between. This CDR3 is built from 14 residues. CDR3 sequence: CASSAEAGSYEQYF. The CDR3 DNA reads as TGTGCCAGCTCAGCCGAAGCGGGCTCCTACGAGCAGTACTTC. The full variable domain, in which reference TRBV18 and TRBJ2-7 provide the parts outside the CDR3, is NAGVMQNPRHLVRRRGQEARLRCSPMKGHSHVYWYRQLPEEGLKFMVYLQKENIIDESGMPKERFSAEFPKEGPSILRIQQVVRGDSAAYFCASSAEAGSYEQYFGPGTRLTVT.

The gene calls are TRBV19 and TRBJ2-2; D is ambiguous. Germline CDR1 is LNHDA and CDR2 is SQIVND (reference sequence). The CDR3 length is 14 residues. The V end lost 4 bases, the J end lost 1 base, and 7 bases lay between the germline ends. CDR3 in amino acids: CASSSNGNTGELFF. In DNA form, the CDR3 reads TGTGCCAGTAGTAGCAACGGGAACACCGGGGAGCTGTTTTTT.

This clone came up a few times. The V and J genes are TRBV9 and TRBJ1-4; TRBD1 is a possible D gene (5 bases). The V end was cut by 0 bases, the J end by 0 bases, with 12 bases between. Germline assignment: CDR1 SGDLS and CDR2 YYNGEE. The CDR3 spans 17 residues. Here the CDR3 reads CASSVAEGTATNEKLFF. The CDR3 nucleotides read TGTGCCAGCAGCGTAGCTGAGGGGACTGCAACTAATGAAAAACTGTTTTTT.

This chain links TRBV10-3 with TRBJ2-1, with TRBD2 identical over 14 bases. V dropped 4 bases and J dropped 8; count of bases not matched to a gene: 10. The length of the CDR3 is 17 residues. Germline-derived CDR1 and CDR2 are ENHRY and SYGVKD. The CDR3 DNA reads TGTGCCATCAGTGGACTAGCGGGGGGGCTCCTATCGGATGAGCAGTTCTTC. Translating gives CAISGLAGGLLSDEQFF.

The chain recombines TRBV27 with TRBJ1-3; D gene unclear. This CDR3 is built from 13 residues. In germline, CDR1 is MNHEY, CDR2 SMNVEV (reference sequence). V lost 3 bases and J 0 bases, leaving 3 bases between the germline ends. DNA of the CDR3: TGTGCCAGCAGTTTCTCCTCTGGAAACACCATATATTTT. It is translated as CASSFSSGNTIYF.

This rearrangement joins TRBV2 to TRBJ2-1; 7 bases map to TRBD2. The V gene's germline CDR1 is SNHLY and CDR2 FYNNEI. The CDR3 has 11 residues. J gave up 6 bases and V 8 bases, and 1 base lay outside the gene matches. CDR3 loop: CASRGSNEQFF. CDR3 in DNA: TGTGCCAGCCGCGGGAGCAATGAGCAGTTCTTC. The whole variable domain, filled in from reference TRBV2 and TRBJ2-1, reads EPEVTQTPSHQVTQMGQEVILRCVPISNHLYFYWYRQILGQKVEFLVSFYNNEISEKSEIFDDQFSVERPDGSNFTLKIRSTKLEDSAMYFCASRGSNEQFFGPGTRLTVL.

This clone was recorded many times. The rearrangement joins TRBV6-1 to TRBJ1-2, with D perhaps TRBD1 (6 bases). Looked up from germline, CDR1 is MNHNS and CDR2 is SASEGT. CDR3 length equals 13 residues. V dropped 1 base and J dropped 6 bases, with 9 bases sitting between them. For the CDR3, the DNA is TGTGCCAGCAGTGAAGGGGAGGGGGATGGCTACACCTTC. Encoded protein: CASSEGEGDGYTF.

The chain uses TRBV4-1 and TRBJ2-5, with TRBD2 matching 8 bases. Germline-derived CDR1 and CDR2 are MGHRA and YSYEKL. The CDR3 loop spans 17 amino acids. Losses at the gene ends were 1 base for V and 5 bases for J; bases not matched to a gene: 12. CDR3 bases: TGCGCCAGCAGCCAAGTTTATTCCGGGGGGGCCGGGGAGACCCAGTACTTC. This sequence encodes CASSQVYSGGAGETQYF.

The CDR3 spells CASLSGNTIYF. CDR3 coding DNA: TGTGCCAGCCTCTCTGGAAACACCATATATTTT. The chain joins TRBV3-1 (or the pseudogene TRBV3-2) to TRBJ1-3; D remains unclear. The CDR3 loop spans 11 amino acids. V was pared by 8 bases and J by 0 bases, with 2 bases between. The germline CDR1 and CDR2 sequences are LGHDT and YNNKEL (reference sequence).

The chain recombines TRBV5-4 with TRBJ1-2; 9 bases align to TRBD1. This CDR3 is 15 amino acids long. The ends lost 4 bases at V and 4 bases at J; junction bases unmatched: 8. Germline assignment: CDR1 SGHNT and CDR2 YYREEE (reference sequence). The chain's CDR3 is CASSPPGQGIYGYTF. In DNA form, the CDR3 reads TGTGCCAGCAGCCCGCCGGGACAGGGTATCTATGGCTACACCTTC.

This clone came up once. CDR3 DNA sequence: TGTGCCAGCAGCCCTTTAGCTGGAGGGGTGTTCGACAATGAGCAGTTCTTC. Amino acid sequence: CASSPLAGGVFDNEQFF. The J gene is TRBJ2-1, the V gene TRBV4-2, with D possibly being TRBD2 (6 bases). The CDR3 totals 17 residues. Looked up from germline, CDR1 is LGHNA and CDR2 is YNFKEQ. V gave up 4 bases and J gave up 5 bases, with 21 bases separating them.

This chain's CDR3 is CASSYPGAEAFF. CDR3 in DNA: TGTGCCAGCAGCTACCCGGGGGCTGAAGCTTTCTTT. V is TRBV12-3 or TRBV12-4 and J is TRBJ1-1; a weak D match, TRBD1 (5 bases). The CDR3 is made up of 12 amino acids. The V end lost 6 bases, the J end lost 6 bases, and 11 bases lay between the germline ends.

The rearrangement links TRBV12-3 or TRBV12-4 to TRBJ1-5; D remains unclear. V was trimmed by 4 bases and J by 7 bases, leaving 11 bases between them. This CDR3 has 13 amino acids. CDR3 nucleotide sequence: TGTGCCAGCAGTTCGAGGCCTGAACAGCCCCAGCATTTT. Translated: CASSSRPEQPQHF.

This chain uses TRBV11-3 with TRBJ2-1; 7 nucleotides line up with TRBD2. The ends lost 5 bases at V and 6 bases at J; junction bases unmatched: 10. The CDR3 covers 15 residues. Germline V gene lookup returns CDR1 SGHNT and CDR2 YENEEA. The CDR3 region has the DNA TGTGCCAGCAGCATCGGCGGGGGACCCGGCAATGAGCAGTTCTTC. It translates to CASSIGGGPGNEQFF.

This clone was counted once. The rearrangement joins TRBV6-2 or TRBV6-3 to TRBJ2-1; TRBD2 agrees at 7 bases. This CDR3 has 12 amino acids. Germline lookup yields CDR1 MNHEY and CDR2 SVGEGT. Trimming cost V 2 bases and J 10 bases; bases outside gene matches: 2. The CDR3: CASSYNGGEQFF. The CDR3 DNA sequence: TGTGCCAGCAGTTACAACGGGGGGGAGCAGTTCTTC.

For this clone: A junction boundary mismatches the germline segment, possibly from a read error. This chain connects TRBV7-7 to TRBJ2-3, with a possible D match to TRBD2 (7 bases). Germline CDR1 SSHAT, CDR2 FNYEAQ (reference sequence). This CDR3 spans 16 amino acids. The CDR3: CASSRRRGASTDTQYF. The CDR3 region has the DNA TGTGCTAGCAGCCGTAGACGGGGGGCTAGCACAGATACGCAGTATTTT.

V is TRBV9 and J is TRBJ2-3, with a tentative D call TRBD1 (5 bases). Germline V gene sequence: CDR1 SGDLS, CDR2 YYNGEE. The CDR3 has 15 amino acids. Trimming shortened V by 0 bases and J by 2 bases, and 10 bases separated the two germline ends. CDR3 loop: CASSVGTLATDTQYF. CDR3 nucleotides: TGTGCCAGCAGCGTAGGGACACTTGCCACAGATACGCAGTATTTT.

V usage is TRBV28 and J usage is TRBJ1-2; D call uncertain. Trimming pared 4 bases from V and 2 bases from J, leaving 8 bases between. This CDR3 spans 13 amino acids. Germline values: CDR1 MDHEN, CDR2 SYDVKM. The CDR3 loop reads CASSSDKNYGYTF. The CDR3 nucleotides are TGTGCCAGCAGTTCCGACAAGAACTATGGCTACACCTTC.

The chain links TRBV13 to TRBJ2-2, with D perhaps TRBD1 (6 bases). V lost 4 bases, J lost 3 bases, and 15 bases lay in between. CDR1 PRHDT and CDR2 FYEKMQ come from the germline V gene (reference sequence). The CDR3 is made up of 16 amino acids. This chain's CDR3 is CASSSSGTLYTGELFF. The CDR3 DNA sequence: TGTGCCAGCAGCTCCTCCGGGACACTGTACACCGGGGAGCTGTTTTTT.

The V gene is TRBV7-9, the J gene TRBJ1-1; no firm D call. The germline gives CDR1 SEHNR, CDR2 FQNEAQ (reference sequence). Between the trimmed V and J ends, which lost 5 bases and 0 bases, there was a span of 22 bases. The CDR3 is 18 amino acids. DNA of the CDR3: TGTGCCAGCAGCCTACTAGTTATGAGGGCCTATATGAACACTGAAGCTTTCTTT. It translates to CASSLLVMRAYMNTEAFF.

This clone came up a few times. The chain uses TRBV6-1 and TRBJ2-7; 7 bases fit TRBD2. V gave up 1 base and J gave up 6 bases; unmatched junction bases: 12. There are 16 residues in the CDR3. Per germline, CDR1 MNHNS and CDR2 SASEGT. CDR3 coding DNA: TGTGCCAGCAGTGAAGGCTCTTTCGGGAGGTCGGGCGAGCAGTACTTC. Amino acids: CASSEGSFGRSGEQYF.